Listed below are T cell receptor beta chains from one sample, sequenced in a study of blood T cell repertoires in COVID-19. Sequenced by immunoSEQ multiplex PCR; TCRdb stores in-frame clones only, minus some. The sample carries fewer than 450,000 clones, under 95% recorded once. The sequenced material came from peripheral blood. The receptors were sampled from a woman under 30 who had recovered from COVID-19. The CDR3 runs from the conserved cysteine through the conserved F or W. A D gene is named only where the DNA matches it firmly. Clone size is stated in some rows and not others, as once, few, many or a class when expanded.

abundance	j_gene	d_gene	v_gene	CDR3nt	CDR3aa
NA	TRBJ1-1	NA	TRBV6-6	TGTGCCAGCAGTTCGGGCAACAGGGCTGGAAGCACTGAAGCTTTCTTT	CASSSGNRAGSTEAFF
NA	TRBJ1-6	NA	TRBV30	TGTGCCTGGAGTGGTCAGCGGGCTAATTCACCCCTCCACTTT	CAWSGQRANSPLHF
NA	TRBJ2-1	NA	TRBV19	TGTGCCAGTAGTCACCGACCTAGCACTGCCGATCACAATGAGCAGTTCTTC	CASSHRPSTADHNEQFF
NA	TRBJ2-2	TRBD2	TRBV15	TGTGCCACCAGCAGAGGCGAGGGACTAGCGGGTAGAACCGGGGAGCTGTTTTTT	CATSRGEGLAGRTGELFF
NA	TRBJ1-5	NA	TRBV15	TGTGCCACCAGCAGAGATACGGGGTTTTTCAATCAGCCCCAGCATTTT	CATSRDTGFFNQPQHF
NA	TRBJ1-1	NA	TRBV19	TGTGCCAGTAGTACCTTTCTTCGTGCAGGGGATGGGGCTGAAGCTTTCTTT	CASSTFLRAGDGAEAFF
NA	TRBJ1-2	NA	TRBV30	TGTGCCTGGACCCACGGGGGGGGCTACACCTTC	CAWTHGGGYTF
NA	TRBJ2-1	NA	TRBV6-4	TGTGCCAGCAGTGACTCAGAGCGAGGTGAGCAGTTCTTC	CASSDSERGEQFF
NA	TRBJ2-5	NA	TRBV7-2	TGTGCCAGCAGCTTAGACAGGGAGACCCAGTACTTC	CASSLDRETQYF
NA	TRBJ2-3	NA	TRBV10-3	TGTGCCATCAGTGAAGCGGGCAGGCGCACAGATACGCAGTATTTT	CAISEAGRRTDTQYF
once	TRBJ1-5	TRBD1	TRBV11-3	TGTGCCAGCAGCTTAGGCGGCAGGGGGAATCAGCCCCAGCATTTT	CASSLGGRGNQPQHF
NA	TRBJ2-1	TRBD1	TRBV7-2	TGTGCCAGCAGCTTAGAAGGGACAGGGTACAATGAGCAGTTCTTC	CASSLEGTGYNEQFF
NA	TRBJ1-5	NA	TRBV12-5	TGTGCTAGTGGTTTGCTTTCAGGGGCAGGCAATCAGCCCCAGCATTTT	CASGLLSGAGNQPQHF
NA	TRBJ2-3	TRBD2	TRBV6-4	TGTGCCAGCAGCGTTCATAGCGGGAGAGGTTCAGATACGCAGTATTTT	CASSVHSGRGSDTQYF
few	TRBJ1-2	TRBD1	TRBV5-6	TGTGCCAGCAGCAGGCCCCGACAGGGAAACTATGGCTACACCTTC	CASSRPRQGNYGYTF
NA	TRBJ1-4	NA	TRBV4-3	TGCGCCAGCAGTTCCCGGGGGGGGAAAATTAATGAAAAACTGTTTTTT	CASSSRGGKINEKLFF
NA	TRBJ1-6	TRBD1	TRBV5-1	TGCGCCAGCAGCTTGGGCCGGGACAGGGGGCTGTCGAATTCACCCCTCCACTTT	CASSLGRDRGLSNSPLHF
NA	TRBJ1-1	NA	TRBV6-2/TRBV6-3	TGTGCCAGCAGTTACGGGGGGTCGGGGGTTGAAGCTTTCTTT	CASSYGGSGVEAFF
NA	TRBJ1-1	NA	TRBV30	TGTGCCTGGAGCCCGGGACAGAACACTGAAGCTTTCTTT	CAWSPGQNTEAFF
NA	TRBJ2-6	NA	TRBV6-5	TGTGCCAGCAGACAGGCTACCTCTGGGGCCAACGTCCTGACTTTC	CASRQATSGANVLTF
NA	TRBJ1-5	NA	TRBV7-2	TGTGCCAGCAGCTTAGGTTCTTCGGGGATCAATCAGCCCCAGCATTTT	CASSLGSSGINQPQHF
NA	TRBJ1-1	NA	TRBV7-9	TGTGCCAGCAGCTTATATGCCGGCACTGAAGCTTTCTTT	CASSLYAGTEAFF
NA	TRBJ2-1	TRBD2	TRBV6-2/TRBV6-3	TGTGCCAGCAGTTCGACTAGCGGGAGAGGGTATGAGCAGTTCTTC	CASSSTSGRGYEQFF
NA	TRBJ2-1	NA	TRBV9	TGTGCCAGCAGCGTAGCGGGAGCATCCTACAATGAGCAGTTCTTC	CASSVAGASYNEQFF
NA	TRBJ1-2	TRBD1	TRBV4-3	TGCGCCAGCAGCCAAGCTAGGGGGACAGTGGTCTATGGCTACACCTTC	CASSQARGTVVYGYTF
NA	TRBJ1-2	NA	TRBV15	TGTGCCACCAGCAGAGACTTTTATGGCTACACCTTC	CATSRDFYGYTF
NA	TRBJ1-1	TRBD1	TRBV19	TGTGCCAGTAGACCGAGGGGGCTAATACCCGACACTGAAGCTTTCTTT	CASRPRGLIPDTEAFF
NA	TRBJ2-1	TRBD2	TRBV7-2	TGTGCCAGCAGCCCCCATGGGCTAGCGGGAGGGAAGAATGAGCAGTTCTTC	CASSPHGLAGGKNEQFF
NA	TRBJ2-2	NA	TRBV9	TGTGCCAGCAGCCTTTCTAGCACCGGGGAGCTGTTTTTT	CASSLSSTGELFF
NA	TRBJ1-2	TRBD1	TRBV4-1	TGCGCCAGCAGCCGAGGAGACAGGGAAGCTGGCTACACCTTC	CASSRGDREAGYTF
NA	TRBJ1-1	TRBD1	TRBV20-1	TGCAGTGCTAGAGGGACAGGGTGGGCTTTCTTT	CSARGTGWAFF
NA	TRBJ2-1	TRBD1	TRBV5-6	TGTGCCAGCAGCTTCGGGACAGGGGGATTCAATGAGCAGTTCTTC	CASSFGTGGFNEQFF
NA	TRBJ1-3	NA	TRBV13	TGTGCCAGCAGCCCAACCCAGGAAGACACCATATATTTT	CASSPTQEDTIYF
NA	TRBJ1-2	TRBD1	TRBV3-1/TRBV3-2	TGTGCCAGCAGCCTCCGACAGGGAAGGGGCTACACCTTC	CASSLRQGRGYTF